These T cell receptor beta chains were read from a single sample in a study of cytomegalovirus exposure and HLA in healthy donors. Some clones are missing from TCRdb's copy, which holds only in-frame ones; the method was immunoSEQ multiplex PCR. The sample includes 150,000 to 200,000 clones, about 89% of them seen just once. The sequencing sample was made of PBMCs. Receptor source: a man aged 18 to 30 in good health and CMV-seropositive. Both conserved end residues are part of each CDR3. D genes are given only for firm matches. Only part of the rows carry a size: once, few, many, or a class if the clone is expanded.

J: TRBJ2-6
size: -
V: TRBV18
D: -
CDR3: CASSPPRRRSGANVLTF
DNA: TGTGCCAGCTCACCACCGAGGCGGCGTTCCGGGGCCAACGTCCTGACTTTC

J: TRBJ2-1
size: -
V: TRBV15
D: -
CDR3: CATSRNSEGEQFF
DNA: TGTGCCACCAGCAGGAATTCGGAGGGTGAGCAGTTCTTC

J: TRBJ1-5
size: once
V: TRBV9
D: TRBD1
CDR3: CASSSGTAINQPQHF
DNA: TGTGCCAGCAGCTCCGGGACAGCTATCAATCAGCCCCAGCATTTT

J: TRBJ1-6
size: -
V: TRBV9
D: TRBD1
CDR3: CASSGQGSPLHF
DNA: TGTGCCAGCAGCGGACAGGGGTCACCCCTCCACTTT

J: TRBJ2-7
size: -
V: TRBV7-8
D: -
CDR3: CASGPRGEQYF
DNA: TGTGCCAGCGGACCAAGGGGCGAGCAGTACTTC

J: TRBJ1-6
size: -
V: TRBV9
D: -
CDR3: CASSREGGSPLHF
DNA: TGTGCCAGCAGCAGGGAGGGGGGATCACCCCTCCACTTT

J: TRBJ1-3
size: -
V: TRBV7-6
D: -
CDR3: CASSLSLPSGNTIYF
DNA: TGTGCCAGCAGCTTAAGCCTTCCTTCTGGAAACACCATATATTTT

J: TRBJ2-7
size: few
V: TRBV4-2
D: -
CDR3: CASSPPGQPPYEQYF
DNA: TGTGCCAGCAGCCCGCCCGGACAGCCACCCTACGAGCAGTACTTC

J: TRBJ1-3
size: -
V: TRBV7-2
D: -
CDR3: CASSPVGAAGNTIYF
DNA: TGTGCCAGCAGCCCCGTGGGAGCAGCAGGAAACACCATATATTTT

J: TRBJ2-7
size: -
V: TRBV7-9
D: TRBD1
CDR3: CASSGPGQGSSYEQYF
DNA: TGTGCCAGCAGCGGACCGGGACAGGGTTCTTCCTACGAGCAGTACTTC

J: TRBJ1-2
size: once
V: TRBV10-3
D: -
CDR3: CAISDRRGDDGYTF
DNA: TGTGCCATCAGTGATCGAAGGGGCGACGATGGCTACACCTTC

J: TRBJ1-2
size: -
V: TRBV19
D: TRBD1
CDR3: CASSTPGQGASGYTF
DNA: TGTGCCAGTAGTACCCCGGGACAGGGGGCGAGTGGCTACACCTTC

J: TRBJ1-5
size: -
V: TRBV7-8
D: TRBD1
CDR3: CASSSQGGVDNQPQHF
DNA: TGTGCCAGCAGCTCGCAGGGGGGTGTAGACAATCAGCCCCAGCATTTT

J: TRBJ2-7
size: -
V: TRBV11-2
D: -
CDR3: CASSLGRGPLVEQYF
DNA: TGTGCCAGCAGCTTAGGCAGGGGTCCACTCGTGGAGCAGTACTTC

J: TRBJ2-2
size: once
V: TRBV6-5
D: -
CDR3: CASSYSNRDTGELFF
DNA: TGTGCCAGCAGTTACTCGAACAGGGACACCGGGGAGCTGTTTTTT

J: TRBJ1-1
size: -
V: TRBV25-1
D: -
CDR3: CASSDSRWGVTEAFF
DNA: TGTGCCAGCAGCGATTCTCGGTGGGGGGTCACTGAAGCTTTCTTT

J: TRBJ1-5
size: -
V: TRBV7-9
D: -
CDR3: CASSPVGGGNQPQHF
DNA: TGTGCCAGCAGCCCAGTTGGGGGCGGCAATCAGCCCCAGCATTTT

J: TRBJ1-2
size: few
V: TRBV20-1
D: -
CDR3: CSASGSYTF
DNA: TGCAGTGCTTCGGGAAGCTACACCTTC

J: TRBJ2-7
size: few
V: TRBV7-9
D: -
CDR3: CASSLDTREDYEQYF
DNA: TGTGCCAGCAGCTTAGACACCCGGGAAGACTACGAGCAGTACTTC

J: TRBJ1-1
size: -
V: TRBV12-5
D: -
CDR3: CASGTSRGRRGF
DNA: TGTGCTAGTGGTACCTCCCGAGGCAGGAGGGGATTT

J: TRBJ1-3
size: few
V: TRBV5-4
D: TRBD1
CDR3: CASSLRDRDDTIYF
DNA: TGTGCCAGCAGCTTGAGGGACAGGGACGACACCATATATTTT

J: TRBJ1-5
size: many
V: TRBV7-2
D: TRBD1
CDR3: CASSWTGGDQPQHF
DNA: TGTGCCAGCAGCTGGACAGGGGGCGATCAGCCCCAGCATTTT

J: TRBJ2-3
size: -
V: TRBV4-1
D: -
CDR3: CASSQDLADTQYF
DNA: TGCGCCAGCAGCCAAGATCTAGCAGATACGCAGTATTTT

J: TRBJ1-1
size: -
V: TRBV2
D: -
CDR3: CASSGGQGTEAFF
DNA: TGTGCCAGCAGTGGGGGCCAGGGAACTGAAGCTTTCTTT

J: TRBJ2-5
size: -
V: TRBV29-1
D: -
CDR3: CSGGPAETQYF
DNA: TGCAGCGGTGGGCCGGCCGAGACCCAGTACTTC

J: TRBJ1-2
size: -
V: TRBV9
D: -
CDR3: CASSRKTGRDYGYTF
DNA: TGTGCCAGCAGCAGGAAGACAGGTCGCGACTATGGCTACACCTTC

J: TRBJ1-2
size: -
V: TRBV6-6
D: -
CDR3: CASSYAQGPANYGYTF
DNA: TGTGCCAGCAGTTACGCGCAGGGGCCAGCTAACTATGGCTACACCTTC

J: TRBJ2-7
size: -
V: TRBV7-6
D: TRBD2
CDR3: CASSPGLAGVLSYEQYF
DNA: TGTGCCAGCAGCCCGGGACTAGCGGGAGTTTTATCGTACGAGCAGTACTTC

J: TRBJ2-7
size: -
V: TRBV11-2
D: -
CDR3: CASSLLSGDPYEQYF
DNA: TGTGCCAGCAGCTTACTATCGGGGGACCCCTACGAGCAGTACTTC

J: TRBJ1-2
size: once
V: TRBV5-1
D: TRBD1
CDR3: CASSWTTGVYGYTF
DNA: TGCGCCAGCAGCTGGACAACAGGGGTATATGGCTACACCTTC

J: TRBJ2-3
size: -
V: TRBV27
D: TRBD1
CDR3: CASTTGVYTDTQYF
DNA: TGTGCCAGCACGACAGGGGTCTACACAGATACGCAGTATTTT

J: TRBJ1-1
size: -
V: TRBV7-8
D: -
CDR3: CASSLFEDTEAFF
DNA: TGTGCCAGCAGCTTATTCGAGGACACTGAAGCTTTCTTT

J: TRBJ2-7
size: -
V: TRBV28
D: TRBD2
CDR3: CASRGLAGVDYEQYF
DNA: TGTGCCAGCAGGGGTCTGGCGGGAGTTGACTACGAGCAGTACTTC